The 31 T cell receptor beta chains in this list originate from one sample, sequenced in a study of blood T cell repertoires in COVID-19. This table comes from immunoSEQ multiplex PCR, and its TCRdb copy is limited to in-frame clones, with some not included. The profile covers 29,000 or so clones, with roughly 87% appearing a single time and more than 9% taken by the ten largest. The sample taken for sequencing was peripheral blood. The receptor source for this set is a human donor in a cohort sampled during active COVID-19.

V gene TRBV4-1 combines with J gene TRBJ1-2; no definite D call. This CDR3 is 11 amino acids long. In germline, CDR1 is MGHRA, CDR2 YSYEKL. V shed 0 bases and J shed 6 bases, with 2 bases lying between them. DNA of the CDR3: TGCGCCAGCAGCCAAGACGATGGCTACACCTTC. It translates to CASSQDDGYTF.

In its sample, this clone was seen once. V usage is TRBV7-8 and J usage is TRBJ2-3; tentatively, D is TRBD2 (6 bases). The germline gives CDR1 SGHVS, CDR2 FQNEAQ. The CDR3 is 16 amino acids. The germline V and J ends were trimmed by 5 bases and 4 bases, with 19 bases remaining between them. The CDR3 DNA sequence: TGTGCCAGCAGCCTCTTAGCGCGGGGTCTGTCAGATACGCAGTATTTT. It encodes CASSLLARGLSDTQYF.

The chain uses TRBV9 and TRBJ1-1; the D is unclear. This CDR3 is built from 14 residues. Trimming took off 4 bases at V and 4 bases at J, with 14 bases between the two ends. Germline V gives CDR1 SGDLS, CDR2 YYNGEE. CDR3 region: CASSRIPELTEAFF. In nucleotides, the CDR3 is TGTGCCAGCAGCAGAATTCCCGAGCTCACTGAAGCTTTCTTT.

The rearrangement uses TRBV4-1 and TRBJ2-2; TRBD2 agrees at 11 bases. Germline V lookup: CDR1 MGHRA, CDR2 YSYEKL. The length of the CDR3 is 16 residues. Germline trimming cut 0 bases from V and 6 bases from J; bases unmatched to any gene: 3. CDR3: CASSQDSGGASGELFF. CDR3 bases: TGCGCCAGCAGCCAAGATAGCGGGGGGGCCTCCGGGGAGCTGTTTTTT.

This chain uses TRBV6-2 or TRBV6-3 with TRBJ1-1; D is ambiguous. CDR1 is MNHEY, CDR2 SVGEGT, per germline. Trimming removed 6 bases at V and 0 bases at J, with 8 bases between. The CDR3 spans 13 residues. The CDR3 DNA sequence: TGTGCCAGCAGCCGGGCTTTGAACACTGAAGCTTTCTTT. It codes for CASSRALNTEAFF.

The chain joins TRBV24-1 to TRBJ1-5; weak D call: TRBD1 (5 bases). V was trimmed by 9 bases and J by 7 bases, leaving 12 bases between them. Germline CDR1 reads KGHDR; CDR2 reads SFDVKD. The CDR3 is 12 residues long. CDR3 residues: CATGGGGQPQHF. In DNA, the CDR3 is TGTGCCACCGGGGGAGGAGGGCAGCCCCAGCATTTT.

V is TRBV9 and J is TRBJ1-1; TRBD1 agrees at 9 bases. The CDR3 runs 15 residues. Looked up from germline, CDR1 is SGDLS and CDR2 is YYNGEE. The V segment lost 0 bases and the J segment 1 base; nucleotides outside the gene matches: 1. The CDR3 reads CASSVEGQGNTEAFF. CDR3 bases: TGTGCCAGCAGCGTAGAGGGACAGGGGAACACTGAAGCTTTCTTT. Full variable domain (rest looked up from reference TRBV9 and TRBJ1-1): DSGVTQTPKHLITATGQRVTLRCSPRSGDLSVYWYQQSLDQGLQFLIQYYNGEERAKGNILERFSAQQFPDLHSELNLSSLELGDSALYFCASSVEGQGNTEAFFGQGTRLTVV.

The V and J genes are TRBV18 and TRBJ1-6; D uncertain. V lost 1 base, J lost 0 bases, and 4 bases lay in between. The CDR3 runs 15 residues. Germline assignment: CDR1 KGHSH and CDR2 LQKENI. CDR3 sequence: CASSPRSSYNSPLHF. Here the CDR3 DNA reads TGTGCCAGCTCACCACGGAGCTCCTATAATTCACCCCTCCACTTT.

This clone rates as large. This same CDR3 is encoded by further DNA sequences in the sample. The chain carries TRBV5-4 and TRBJ2-7; 9 nucleotides agree with TRBD1. Germline values: CDR1 SGHNT, CDR2 YYREEE (reference sequence). The CDR3 is 14 amino acids. Trimming at V came to 4 bases and at J to 1 base, leaving 3 bases not matched to a gene. CDR3 in amino acids: CASSRGTGSYEQYF. The CDR3 nucleotides are TGTGCCAGCAGCCGCGGGACAGGGTCCTACGAGCAGTACTTC.

The count of this clone is one. A read error may account for a junction end that differs from germline. The J gene is TRBJ1-3, the V gene TRBV7-7, with a tentative D call TRBD1 (6 bases). In germline, CDR1 is SSHAT, CDR2 FNYEAQ (reference sequence). The CDR3 totals 16 residues. The CDR3 DNA sequence: TGTGCTAGCAGCTTAGCTACGGGGGGGCGGTTCCAGGCCATATATTTT. Its protein product is CASSLATGGRFQAIYF. Based on the CDR3 plus reference TRBV7-7 and TRBJ1-3, the full variable domain is GAGVSQSPRYKVTKRGQDVTLRCDPISSHATLYWYQQALGQGPEFLTYFNYEAQPDKSGLPSDRFSAERPEGSISTLTIQRTEQRDSAMYRCASSLATGGRFQAIYFGEGSWLTVV.

The chain employs TRBV30 and TRBJ2-7; D is perhaps TRBD1 (5 bases). Germline V CDR1 and CDR2: GTSNPN, SVGIG (reference sequence). V gave up 5 bases and J gave up 7 bases, with 12 bases separating them. This CDR3 spans 11 amino acids. CDR3 coding DNA: TGTGCCTGGGCTTTGGGGCTAGAGCAGTACTTC. Translation gives CAWALGLEQYF.

DNA for the CDR3: TGTGCCAGCAGTTGGGGCTTACTCTCCTACGAGCAGTACTTC. It specifies CASSWGLLSYEQYF. This rearrangement joins TRBV6-6 to TRBJ2-7; perhaps TRBD1 as D (5 bases). The CDR3 totals 14 residues. Germline CDR1 is MNHNY and CDR2 is SVGAGI (reference sequence). The V end lost 4 bases, the J end lost 0 bases, and 10 bases lay between the germline ends.

The V and J genes are TRBV6-2 or TRBV6-3 and TRBJ2-5; TRBD2 agrees at 8 bases. J was trimmed by 5 bases and V by 4 bases; bases with no gene match: 6. Germline V gene sequence: CDR1 MNHEY, CDR2 SVGEGT. The CDR3 runs 14 residues. CDR3 residues: CASSSGGEVETQYF. The CDR3 region has the DNA TGTGCCAGCAGTTCGGGAGGGGAGGTGGAGACCCAGTACTTC.

This clone came up once. V is TRBV5-6 and J is TRBJ1-1; D is unclear. Germline-derived CDR1 and CDR2 are SGHDT and YYEEEE. The V end lost 0 bases, the J end lost 6 bases, and 6 bases lay between the germline ends. The CDR3 totals 12 residues. The CDR3 reads CASSLVRAEAFF. The CDR3 DNA follows: TGTGCCAGCAGCTTGGTGAGAGCTGAAGCTTTCTTT.

J is TRBJ1-6 and V is TRBV27; 7 bases are shared with TRBD1. Looked up from germline, CDR1 is MNHEY and CDR2 is SMNVEV (reference sequence). The CDR3 has 17 amino acids. The V gene end was trimmed by 6 bases and the J gene end by 0 bases; junction bases not matched to a gene: 8. For the CDR3, the DNA is TGTGCCAGCAGCTCGACAGGGATCAGCTCCTATAATTCACCCCTCCACTTT. Its translation: CASSSTGISSYNSPLHF.

The CDR3 DNA reads TGCGCCAGCGGACCTGACAGCCATAATTCACCCCTCCACTTT. It translates to CASGPDSHNSPLHF. The gene calls are TRBV4-3 and TRBJ1-6; D possibly corresponds to TRBD1 (5 bases). Trimming shortened V by 8 bases and J by 5 bases, and 13 bases separated the two germline ends. CDR1 and CDR2 from the germline V gene are LGHNA and YSLEER. This CDR3 comprises 14 residues.

Only a few counts were recorded for this clone. J is TRBJ1-2 and V is TRBV19, with 7 bases matching TRBD1. Germline CDR1 reads LNHDA; CDR2 reads SQIVND (reference sequence). V was clipped by 3 bases and J by 4 bases; unmatched bases: 8. The CDR3 is 15 residues long. CDR3 residues: CASSITRTGGYGYTF. DNA of the CDR3: TGTGCCAGTAGTATCACCCGGACAGGCGGCTATGGCTACACCTTC.

The rearrangement joins TRBV7-2 to TRBJ2-3; TRBD1 is a possible D gene (5 bases). Germline CDR1 reads SGHTA; CDR2 reads FQGNSA. This CDR3 is 15 amino acids long. V dropped 1 base and J dropped 4 bases, with 12 bases sitting between them. This CDR3 reads CASSLVQGVADTQYF. The CDR3 bases are TGTGCCAGCAGCTTAGTCCAGGGCGTGGCAGATACGCAGTATTTT.

This clone occurred a few times. J is TRBJ2-2 and V is TRBV7-3; 8 bases align to TRBD1. This CDR3 region has 15 residues. Germline CDR1 and CDR2: SGHTA and FQGTGA. V shed 5 bases, J shed 4 bases, and the junction held 6 bases outside the gene matches. The CDR3 DNA is TGTGCCAGCAGCGAGCAGGGGGCGGGCACCGGGGAGCTGTTTTTT. Protein sequence: CASSEQGAGTGELFF. The full variable domain, completed using reference TRBV7-3 and TRBJ2-2, is GAGVSQTPSNKVTEKGKYVELRCDPISGHTALYWYRQSLGQGPEFLIYFQGTGAADDSGLPNDRFFAVRPEGSVSTLKIQRTERGDSAVYLCASSEQGAGTGELFFGEGSRLTVL.

The J gene is TRBJ2-1, the V gene TRBV11-2; 8 nucleotides align to TRBD2. The CDR3 consists of 16 residues. After removal of 4 bases from V and 0 bases from J, the junction contained 5 bases not matched to a gene. CDR1 SGHAT and CDR2 FQNNGV come from the germline V gene. DNA for the CDR3: TGTGCCAGCAGCTCCCCCCGGGGGGGCTCCTACAATGAGCAGTTCTTC. As protein: CASSSPRGGSYNEQFF.

This chain links TRBV2 with TRBJ1-2, with D perhaps TRBD1 (5 bases). CDR1 is SNHLY, CDR2 FYNNEI, per germline. V was clipped by 5 bases and J by 4 bases, with 17 bases between them. This CDR3 has 15 amino acids. CDR3 amino acids: CASSPKTAITYGYTF. The CDR3 DNA sequence: TGTGCCAGCAGTCCAAAGACAGCGATCACCTATGGCTACACCTTC.

This sequence joins TRBV19 and TRBJ2-1; 8 bases agree with TRBD2. The length of the CDR3 is 16 residues. From germline, CDR1 is LNHDA and CDR2 SQIVND (reference sequence). Trimming took 5 bases from V and 2 from J; bases not matched to a gene: 8. CDR3 loop: CASSPFQRGTYNEQFF. CDR3 coding DNA: TGTGCCAGTAGTCCCTTCCAGCGGGGGACCTACAATGAGCAGTTCTTC.

The J gene is TRBJ1-5, the V gene TRBV18; 10 bases are shared with TRBD1. With V trimmed by 3 bases and J by 6 bases, 5 bases remained unmatched. This CDR3 is 15 amino acids long. CDR1 is KGHSH and CDR2 is LQKENI in the germline V gene. The CDR3 reads CASSPGQGGGQPQHF. In nucleotides, the CDR3 is TGTGCCAGCTCACCCGGACAGGGGGGGGGTCAGCCCCAGCATTTT. The whole variable domain, filled in from reference TRBV18 and TRBJ1-5, reads NAGVMQNPRHLVRRRGQEARLRCSPMKGHSHVYWYRQLPEEGLKFMVYLQKENIIDESGMPKERFSAEFPKEGPSILRIQQVVRGDSAAYFCASSPGQGGGQPQHFGDGTRLSIL.

This chain links TRBV5-1 with TRBJ1-2; D is unresolved. Germline CDR1 is SGHRS and CDR2 is YFSETQ. The V and J ends lost 0 bases and 0 bases respectively, with 6 bases between them. This CDR3 has 14 amino acids. CDR3 coding DNA: TGCGCCAGCAGCTTGGACAGCACTAACTATGGCTACACCTTC. This encodes CASSLDSTNYGYTF.

This sequence joins TRBV4-2 and TRBJ1-5; perhaps TRBD1 as D (5 bases). Germline loops: CDR1 LGHNA, CDR2 YNFKEQ. V dropped 4 bases and J dropped 4 bases, with 11 bases sitting between them. The CDR3 has 14 amino acids. CDR3 region: CASSPDSSNQPQHF. The CDR3 DNA reads TGTGCCAGCAGCCCCGACAGCTCTAATCAGCCCCAGCATTTT.

The chain carries TRBV6-4 and TRBJ1-1, with 9 bases identical to TRBD1. The ends lost 8 bases at V and 6 bases at J; junction bases unmatched: 13. Looked up from germline, CDR1 is MRHNA and CDR2 is SNTAGT. The CDR3 loop spans 15 amino acids. The CDR3 region has the DNA TGTGCCAGCCGACAGACCGACAGGGGGTTTGCTGAAGCTTTCTTT. Translating it yields CASRQTDRGFAEAFF.

The chain links TRBV11-3 to TRBJ2-3; possible D gene TRBD1, 5 bases. Germline loops: CDR1 SGHNT, CDR2 YENEEA. CDR3 length equals 13 residues. V lost 5 bases to trimming and J lost 6 bases, with 12 bases between them. The CDR3 region is CASSPGSRDTQYF. The DNA of the CDR3 is TGTGCCAGCAGCCCAGGGTCCCGCGATACGCAGTATTTT.

The V call is TRBV19, the J call TRBJ2-1, with 12 nucleotides matching TRBD2. J gave up 4 bases and V 6 bases, and 4 bases lay outside the gene matches. Germline V lookup: CDR1 LNHDA, CDR2 SQIVND (reference sequence). The CDR3 is 15 amino acids. For the CDR3, the DNA is TGTGCCAGTAGACTGACTAGCGGGGGATACAATGAGCAGTTCTTC. Translated: CASRLTSGGYNEQFF.

V gene TRBV20-1 combines with J gene TRBJ2-2; 11 bases map to TRBD2. The CDR3 is 14 amino acids. The V gene end was trimmed by 3 bases and the J gene end by 7 bases; junction bases not matched to a gene: 4. Looked up from germline, CDR1 is DFQATT and CDR2 is SNEGSKA (reference sequence). In DNA, the CDR3 is TGCAGTGCTAGTAGCGGGGGGGCAAACGGGGAGCTGTTTTTT. Translation gives CSASSGGANGELFF.

This clone was found once. The V call is TRBV4-2, the J call TRBJ2-1, with TRBD2 matching over 11 bases. V shed 0 bases and J 5 bases; nucleotides not matched to a gene: 9. Germline V gives CDR1 LGHNA, CDR2 YNFKEQ. The CDR3 contains 18 residues. The CDR3 DNA reads as TGTGCCAGCAGCCAAGAGTTTTTTAGCGGGGGGGCAGACAATGAGCAGTTCTTC. Protein sequence: CASSQEFFSGGADNEQFF.

This sequence joins TRBV5-6 and TRBJ1-2; maybe TRBD1 (5 bases). This CDR3 is built from 16 residues. Germline V CDR1 and CDR2: SGHDT, YYEEEE. Trimming pared 0 bases from V and 3 bases from J, leaving 15 bases between. In DNA form, the CDR3 reads TGTGCCAGCAGCTTGGACAGGATAAGAATGGACTATGGCTACACCTTC. It encodes CASSLDRIRMDYGYTF.